A single sample is the source of the 9 T cell receptor beta chains below, sequenced in a study of cytomegalovirus exposure and HLA in healthy donors (dated by TCRdb to the late 2010s). Libraries were prepared through the immunoSEQ multiplex PCR assay. For the multiplex PCR, a mixture combining 60 forward primers for TCR Vbeta segments and 13 reverse primers for TCR Jbeta segments was used. The table comes from immuneACCESS by way of TCRdb, which keeps in-frame sequences with V and J called. Part of the clones is missing from these tables; in studies checked, under half for an unresolved V gene and the rest for unknown reasons. The sample table records 93,000 or so clones; approximately 70% of these occur just once. 2.5% to 4% of the sample is taken by the ten largest. Sequencing was performed on PBMCs. These TCRs come from a woman in her forties or fifties in good health and CMV-seronegative.

The chain uses TRBV6-1 and TRBJ1-1; 9 nucleotides align to TRBD1. This CDR3 has 14 amino acids. Losses at the gene ends were 5 bases for V and 1 base for J; bases not matched to a gene: 2. Germline values: CDR1 MNHNS, CDR2 SASEGT. CDR3 protein: CASSMGQGNTEAFF. The CDR3 DNA sequence: TGTGCCAGCAGTATGGGACAGGGGAACACTGAAGCTTTCTTT.

The chain joins TRBV5-4 to TRBJ1-6; TRBD1 is a possible D gene (6 bases). Germline V gene sequence: CDR1 SGHNT, CDR2 YYREEE (reference sequence). This CDR3 region has 14 residues. Trimming took 3 bases from V and 6 from J, leaving 10 bases between them. The DNA for the CDR3 is TGTGCCAGCAGCTACGGACAGTCTAATTCACCCCTCCACTTT. Residues: CASSYGQSNSPLHF.

The V and J genes are TRBV2 and TRBJ2-3; D may be TRBD2 (6 bases). CDR3 length equals 15 residues. Trimming took 4 bases from V and 1 from J, leaving 12 bases between them. CDR1 is SNHLY, CDR2 FYNNEI, per germline. The DNA for the CDR3 is TGTGCCAGCAGTGGTAGACTAGGGCGCACAGATACGCAGTATTTT. The encoded protein is CASSGRLGRTDTQYF.

The chain recombines TRBV27 with TRBJ2-3, with D hard to call. Per the germline V gene, CDR1 is MNHEY and CDR2 is SMNVEV (reference sequence). The germline V and J ends were trimmed by 4 bases and 5 bases, with 16 bases remaining between them. This CDR3 has 15 amino acids. CDR3 in amino acids: CASSSLTIKVDTQYF. The CDR3 region has the DNA TGTGCCAGCAGTTCGCTCACAATCAAAGTAGATACGCAGTATTTT.

The chain joins TRBV5-4 to TRBJ2-7, with 7 bases identical to TRBD1. The ends lost 5 bases at V and 4 bases at J; junction bases unmatched: 6. CDR1 is SGHNT and CDR2 is YYREEE in the germline V gene (reference sequence). There are 13 residues in the CDR3. The DNA of the CDR3 is TGTGCCAGCAGTTCGACAGGGTCGTACGAGCAGTACTTC. This sequence encodes CASSSTGSYEQYF.

This sequence joins TRBV7-2 and TRBJ1-2, with 8 positions matching TRBD1. This CDR3 is 16 amino acids long. V lost 1 base and J lost 5; bases outside the gene matches: 9. Germline V lookup: CDR1 SGHTA, CDR2 FQGNSA. The CDR3 here is CASSLVNSGQGYGYTF. CDR3 DNA: TGTGCCAGCAGCTTAGTGAATTCCGGACAGGGTTATGGCTACACCTTC.

The chain employs TRBV11-2 and TRBJ2-7; possibly TRBD1 for D (5 bases). Germline V gene data show CDR1 as SGHAT and CDR2 as FQNNGV. The CDR3 spans 15 residues. V was clipped by 4 bases and J by 2 bases, with 15 bases between them. In DNA, the CDR3 is TGTGCCAGCAGCTCCAGATTGACAGATCCCTACGAGCAGTACTTC. Amino acid sequence: CASSSRLTDPYEQYF.

This clone appeared a few times. This chain uses TRBV5-1 with TRBJ2-5, with D possibly matching TRBD2 (5 bases). The CDR3 loop spans 15 amino acids. Trimming took 0 bases from V and 0 from J, leaving 9 bases between them. Germline V CDR1 and CDR2: SGHRS, YFSETQ. DNA for the CDR3: TGCGCCAGCAGCTTGGCCCTGGGAGACCAAGAGACCCAGTACTTC. This encodes CASSLALGDQETQYF.

The V and J genes are TRBV28 and TRBJ2-2; a possible D gene is TRBD1 (6 bases). Per germline, CDR1 MDHEN and CDR2 SYDVKM. V lost 2 bases, J lost 4 bases, and 8 bases lay in between. The CDR3 length is 14 residues. CDR3 residues: CASSLIRGTGELFF. The CDR3 DNA reads as TGTGCCAGCAGTTTAATCAGGGGCACCGGGGAGCTGTTTTTT.